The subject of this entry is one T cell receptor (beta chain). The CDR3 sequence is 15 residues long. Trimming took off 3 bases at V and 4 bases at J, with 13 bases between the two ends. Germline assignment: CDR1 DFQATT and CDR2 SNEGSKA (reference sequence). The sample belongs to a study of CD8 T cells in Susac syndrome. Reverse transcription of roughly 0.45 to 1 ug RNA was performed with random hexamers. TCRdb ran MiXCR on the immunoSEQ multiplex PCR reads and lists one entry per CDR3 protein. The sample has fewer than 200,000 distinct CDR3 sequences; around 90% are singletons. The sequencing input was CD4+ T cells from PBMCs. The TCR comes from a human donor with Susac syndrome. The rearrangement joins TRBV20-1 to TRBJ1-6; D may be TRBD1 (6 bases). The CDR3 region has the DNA TGCAGTGCTAGTGATTCAGGGGAATATAATTCACCCCTCCACTTT. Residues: CSASDSGEYNSPLHF.